Below are 23 T cell receptor beta chains sequenced from a single sample in a study of cytomegalovirus exposure and HLA in healthy donors. In the PCR, 60 Vbeta and 13 Jbeta primers were used. Data came from immunoSEQ multiplex PCR; TCRdb stores just in-frame clones and leaves some out. Here the sample spans 52,000 or so clones, 70% to 80% being singletons. Sequencing was done on a sample of PBMCs. Receptors were obtained from a female donor in good health and CMV-seronegative.

This chain connects TRBV13 to TRBJ1-1; 9 bases are a match to TRBD1. V was pared by 6 bases and J by 5 bases, with 13 bases of the junction left unmatched. The CDR3 has 16 amino acids. Germline loops: CDR1 PRHDT, CDR2 FYEKMQ (reference sequence). The CDR3 region has the DNA TGTGCCAGCAGTTCTAATACGGGACAGGGTAATACTGAAGCTTTCTTT. Protein product: CASSSNTGQGNTEAFF.

The rearrangement links TRBV5-4 to TRBJ1-1; no definite D call. The germline V gene encodes CDR1 SGHNT and CDR2 YYREEE (reference sequence). V dropped 3 bases and J dropped 1 base, with 13 bases sitting between them. There are 15 residues in the CDR3. The CDR3 sequence: CASSSPTTQNTEAFF. The CDR3 nucleotides are TGTGCCAGCAGCTCCCCGACAACCCAGAACACTGAAGCTTTCTTT.

The chain carries TRBV7-9 and TRBJ2-7; TRBD1 matches 9 bases. This CDR3 is built from 15 residues. CDR1 is SEHNR, CDR2 FQNEAQ, per germline (reference sequence). The V and J ends lost 4 bases and 5 bases, in that order; junction bases with no gene match: 9. The CDR3 DNA reads TGTGCCAGCAGCTCCCGGACAGGGGAGGTCCACGAGCAGTACTTC. This encodes CASSSRTGEVHEQYF.

The chain recombines TRBV6-6 with TRBJ2-5, with a tentative D call TRBD2 (7 bases). Germline V lookup: CDR1 MNHNY, CDR2 SVGAGI (reference sequence). The CDR3 is 13 amino acids. V lost 8 bases and J lost 5, with 15 bases in between. As DNA, the CDR3 is TGTGCCAGCGAGCGGGGAACAGGGGAGACCCAGTACTTC. Translated, it gives CASERGTGETQYF.

The V and J genes are TRBV6-6 and TRBJ2-2; TRBD1 matches at 8 bases. The length of the CDR3 is 13 residues. The germline V gene has CDR1 MNHNY and CDR2 SVGAGI (reference sequence). Unmatched junction bases numbered 4, after V lost 5 bases and J lost 8 bases. The CDR3 region is CASSPRGPGELFF. CDR3 nucleotide sequence: TGTGCCAGCAGTCCCAGGGGGCCAGGGGAGCTGTTTTTT.

This clone was seen a single time. The chain links TRBV27 to TRBJ2-7, with no clear D. Germline CDR1 and CDR2: MNHEY and SMNVEV (reference sequence). This CDR3 spans 13 amino acids. Trimming removed 3 bases at V and 1 base at J, with 7 bases between. The CDR3 sequence: CASSFLRSYEQYF. The CDR3 nucleotides read TGTGCCAGCAGTTTCCTGCGATCCTACGAGCAGTACTTC.

About this clone itself: Other DNA variants within this sample encode the same CDR3. The chain carries TRBV7-9 and TRBJ1-2, with D tentatively TRBD1 (6 bases). V shed 4 bases and J shed 2 bases, with 14 bases lying between them. The CDR3 length is 15 residues. CDR1 and CDR2 (germline): SEHNR, FQNEAQ (reference sequence). DNA for the CDR3: TGTGCCAGCAGCTCTGCTGGGGGCTTGAACTATGGCTACACCTTC. Its translation is CASSSAGGLNYGYTF. Drawing the rest from reference TRBV7-9 and TRBJ1-2, the complete variable domain is DTGVSQNPRHKITKRGQNVTFRCDPISEHNRLYWYRQTLGQGPEFLTYFQNEAQLEKSRLLSDRFSAERPKGSFSTLEIQRTEQGDSAMYLCASSSAGGLNYGYTFGSGTRLTVV.

The chain uses TRBV7-3 and TRBJ2-6; no definite D call. Germline V CDR1 and CDR2: SGHTA, FQGTGA. Trimming took off 0 bases at V and 4 bases at J, with 13 bases between the two ends. This CDR3 region has 17 residues. CDR3 sequence reads: CASSLTAGANGANVLTF. The CDR3 nucleotides are TGTGCCAGCAGCTTAACAGCTGGTGCGAACGGGGCCAACGTCCTGACTTTC.

The rearrangement uses TRBV6-5 and TRBJ1-1; the D gene is possibly TRBD1 (5 bases). V was trimmed by 7 bases and J by 3 bases, leaving 18 bases between them. This CDR3 comprises 15 residues. Germline V lookup: CDR1 MNHEY, CDR2 SVGAGI. The CDR3 loop is CASKLFGASDTEAFF. Written as DNA, the CDR3 is TGTGCCAGCAAACTCTTTGGGGCTTCGGACACTGAAGCTTTCTTT.

This clone appeared a few times. The chain couples TRBV9 to TRBJ2-1; tentatively, D is TRBD2 (6 bases). Per germline, CDR1 SGDLS and CDR2 YYNGEE. CDR3 length: 15 residues. Trimming removed 1 base at V and 6 bases at J, with 14 bases between. For the CDR3, the DNA is TGTGCCAGCAGCGTAAGAGCCGGGGGACTCAATGAGCAGTTCTTC. Encoded protein: CASSVRAGGLNEQFF.

The chain employs TRBV4-3 and TRBJ2-3; a possible D gene is TRBD1 (5 bases). CDR1 is LGHNA and CDR2 is YSLEER in the germline V gene. The CDR3 spans 16 residues. Trimming took 2 bases from V and 0 from J, leaving 12 bases between them. In nucleotides, the CDR3 is TGCGCCAGCAGCCAACAAGACAGTTATAGCACAGATACGCAGTATTTT. It translates to CASSQQDSYSTDTQYF.

V usage is TRBV9 and J usage is TRBJ2-3; 10 bases match TRBD2. Trimming took 0 bases from V and 0 from J; bases not matched to a gene: 1. Germline V gives CDR1 SGDLS, CDR2 YYNGEE. This CDR3 has 16 amino acids. The CDR3 DNA sequence: TGTGCCAGCAGCGTAGTGACTAGCGGGAGCACAGATACGCAGTATTTT. It specifies CASSVVTSGSTDTQYF.

The chain links TRBV28 to TRBJ2-5, with 8 nucleotides matching TRBD1. Germline CDR1 is MDHEN and CDR2 is SYDVKM. The length of the CDR3 is 14 residues. V was clipped by 8 bases and J by 2 bases; unmatched bases: 7. The DNA of the CDR3 is TGTGCCAGCTTGCAGGGGGCAGGACAAGAGACCCAGTACTTC. Its translation: CASLQGAGQETQYF. The whole variable domain, remainder taken from reference TRBV28 and TRBJ2-5, is DVKVTQSSRYLVKRTGEKVFLECVQDMDHENMFWYRQDPGLGLRLIYFSYDVKMKEKGDIPEGYSVSREKKERFSLILESASTNQTSMYLCASLQGAGQETQYFGPGTRLLVL.

The V call is TRBV7-9, the J call TRBJ1-3; the D gene is possibly TRBD1 (5 bases). The germline V and J ends were trimmed by 3 bases and 4 bases, with 10 bases remaining between them. CDR3 length equals 14 residues. The germline V gene encodes CDR1 SEHNR and CDR2 FQNEAQ (reference sequence). CDR3 nucleotide sequence: TGTGCCAGCAGCTTGGTAGGGGAAGGAAACACCATATATTTT. Encoded protein: CASSLVGEGNTIYF.

The chain combines TRBV7-2 with TRBJ1-2, with D perhaps TRBD1 (6 bases). The CDR3 length is 17 residues. Trimming cost V 2 bases and J 2 bases, with 18 bases left between them. Per the germline V gene, CDR1 is SGHTA and CDR2 is FQGNSA. CDR3 protein: CASSLLSLGAPNYGYTF. CDR3 nucleotides: TGTGCCAGCAGCTTATTGTCTTTGGGGGCGCCCAACTATGGCTACACCTTC. Using reference TRBV7-2 and TRBJ1-2 for the parts outside the CDR3, the full variable domain is GAGVSQSPSNKVTEKGKDVELRCDPISGHTALYWYRQSLGQGLEFLIYFQGNSAPDKSGLPSDRFSAERTGGSVSTLTIQRTQQEDSAVYLCASSLLSLGAPNYGYTFGSGTRLTVV.

The chain links TRBV9 to TRBJ1-2; maybe TRBD1 (6 bases). CDR3 length: 14 residues. V was clipped by 4 bases and J by 4 bases, with 14 bases between them. The germline CDR1 and CDR2 sequences are SGDLS and YYNGEE. CDR3 sequence: CASSPRDIGYGYTF. The CDR3 DNA reads as TGTGCCAGCAGCCCACGGGACATAGGCTATGGCTACACCTTC.

This chain uses TRBV6-6 with TRBJ2-1, with 10 bases matching TRBD2. This CDR3 region has 15 residues. J was trimmed by 4 bases and V by 5 bases; bases with no gene match: 5. Germline V gene sequence: CDR1 MNHNY, CDR2 SVGAGI (reference sequence). The CDR3 DNA reads as TGTGCCAGCAGTAATAGCGGGGGGTTTTACAATGAGCAGTTCTTC. It is translated as CASSNSGGFYNEQFF.

J is TRBJ1-3 and V is TRBV11-2; no definite D call. This CDR3 has 19 amino acids. V was shortened by 1 base and J by 0 bases, with 19 bases between the two germline ends. Germline values: CDR1 SGHAT, CDR2 FQNNGV. CDR3 region: CASSLGFPRERVSGNTIYF. The CDR3 coding sequence is TGTGCCAGCAGCTTAGGTTTCCCTAGGGAGAGAGTCTCTGGAAACACCATATATTTT.

This chain links TRBV30 with TRBJ2-5, with D possibly being TRBD1 (6 bases). V lost 1 base and J 2 bases, leaving 8 bases between the germline ends. The CDR3 is 13 residues long. The V gene's germline CDR1 is GTSNPN and CDR2 SVGIG (reference sequence). The CDR3 region has the DNA TGTGCCTGGAGTGAGGGGGATCAAGAGACCCAGTACTTC. This translates into CAWSEGDQETQYF.

This chain uses TRBV5-4 with TRBJ2-1; 9 nucleotides line up with TRBD1. Germline CDR1 SGHNT, CDR2 YYREEE (reference sequence). J gave up 8 bases and V 4 bases, and 4 bases lay outside the gene matches. The CDR3 consists of 13 residues. CDR3 loop: CASSRDRVHEQFF. In DNA form, the CDR3 reads TGTGCCAGCAGCCGGGACAGGGTCCATGAGCAGTTCTTC.

The chain couples TRBV7-9 to TRBJ1-4, with D tentatively TRBD1 (6 bases). Per germline, CDR1 SEHNR and CDR2 FQNEAQ (reference sequence). Trimming removed 2 bases at V and 7 bases at J, with 11 bases between. The CDR3 is 14 residues long. The CDR3 loop reads CASSLTGSFEKLFF. Written as DNA, the CDR3 is TGTGCCAGCAGCTTAACAGGGAGTTTTGAAAAACTGTTTTTT.

The rearrangement links TRBV19 to TRBJ2-1, with 8 positions matching TRBD2. V was clipped by 9 bases and J by 0 bases; unmatched bases: 10. CDR1 is LNHDA and CDR2 is SQIVND in the germline V gene (reference sequence). The CDR3 has 16 amino acids. The CDR3 nucleotides are TGTGCCAGCGAAAGGAGCGGGGGCCCCTCCTACAATGAGCAGTTCTTC. Protein sequence: CASERSGGPSYNEQFF.

This chain connects TRBV10-3 to TRBJ2-3; D may be TRBD2 (5 bases). The CDR3 is 14 residues long. CDR1 is ENHRY and CDR2 is SYGVKD in the germline V gene. Trimming pared 0 bases from V and 6 bases from J, leaving 10 bases between. The CDR3 protein is CAISESRGADTQYF. As DNA, the CDR3 is TGTGCCATCAGTGAGTCCCGGGGTGCGGATACGCAGTATTTT.